This is a list of T cell receptor beta chains from one sample in a study of spatial heterogeneity in lung cancer. One entry per CDR3 protein, called by TCRdb with MiXCR from the 5' RACE reads. The repertoire has 10,000 to 11,000 distinct CDR3 sequences, about 6% of them found once; the top ten carry 25% to 35%. The sample was PBMCs, taken at surgery. All receptors come from a male donor with early-stage non-small cell lung cancer. CDR3s include the opening cysteine and the closing phenylalanine or tryptophan. Fields, in order: J gene, V gene, clone size, D gene, CDR3 DNA, CDR3 protein. D genes are given only for firm matches. Clone size is given for some rows only: seen once, a few or many times, or a class if the clone is expanded.

J: TRBJ2-7
V: TRBV4-1
size: .
D: .
DNA: TGCGCCAGCAGCCACTCAACGGGAGTCAATTTGGGAGAGCAGTACTTC
CDR3: CASSHSTGVNLGEQYF

J: TRBJ2-5
V: TRBV27
size: many
D: TRBD1
DNA: TGTGCCAGCAGTCCCGTGGGACAGACGACCCAGTACTTC
CDR3: CASSPVGQTTQYF

J: TRBJ1-1
V: TRBV7-9
size: few
D: .
DNA: TGTGCCAGCAGCTTCCCCAGGGTCGTGAACACTGAAGCTTTCTTT
CDR3: CASSFPRVVNTEAFF

J: TRBJ2-5
V: TRBV6-2/TRBV6-3
size: many
D: .
DNA: TGTGCCAGCAGTTACACAGGGAAGGAGACCCAGTACTTC
CDR3: CASSYTGKETQYF

J: TRBJ1-4
V: TRBV7-9
size: many
D: .
DNA: TGTGCCAGCAGCTTCGGACAGAGTGGTGAAAAACTGTTTTTT
CDR3: CASSFGQSGEKLFF

J: TRBJ2-7
V: TRBV3-1
size: medium-sized
D: TRBD1
DNA: TGTGCCAGCAGCCTGGGACAGGGGATCTACGAGCAGTACTTC
CDR3: CASSLGQGIYEQYF

J: TRBJ2-3
V: TRBV6-5
size: medium-sized
D: .
DNA: TGTGCCAGCAGTTACGCACTACGGGGGACCTCCCTCACAGATACGCAGTATTTT
CDR3: CASSYALRGTSLTDTQYF

J: TRBJ2-5
V: TRBV24-1
size: many
D: .
DNA: TGTGCCACCGGACCTGAAGGGGAAGAGACCCAGTACTTC
CDR3: CATGPEGEETQYF

J: TRBJ2-3
V: TRBV4-1
size: many
D: TRBD1
DNA: TGCGCCAGCAGCCCGACAGGGGGTTTCACAGATACGCAGTATTTT
CDR3: CASSPTGGFTDTQYF

J: TRBJ2-3
V: TRBV11-2
size: many
D: TRBD2
DNA: TGTGCCAGCAGCTTAGGTGCGGGGGGAAGCACAGATACGCAGTATTTT
CDR3: CASSLGAGGSTDTQYF

J: TRBJ2-3
V: TRBV29-1
size: medium-sized
D: .
DNA: TGCAGCGTTAGAGCCCGGGACACAAATACGCAGTATTTT
CDR3: CSVRARDTNTQYF

J: TRBJ1-6
V: TRBV5-6
size: medium-sized
D: TRBD1
DNA: TGTGCCAGCAGCGAAGACAGGGGTCCACCCCTCCACTTT
CDR3: CASSEDRGPPLHF

J: TRBJ2-5
V: TRBV5-1
size: few
D: .
DNA: TGCGCCAGCAGCTCCCGGGACAGCAGCGGGCCGACGGTCAAGACCCAGTACTTC
CDR3: CASSSRDSSGPTVKTQYF

J: TRBJ2-5
V: TRBV11-1
size: .
D: .
DNA: TGTGCCAGCACCCAGGTTCCCCAAGAGACCCAGTACTTC
CDR3: CASTQVPQETQYF

J: TRBJ2-1
V: TRBV7-2
size: many
D: .
DNA: TGTGCCAGCAGCTTAGTCGGTGGGGGGATCGGCAATGAGCAGTTCTTC
CDR3: CASSLVGGGIGNEQFF

J: TRBJ1-2
V: TRBV7-8
size: many
D: .
DNA: TGTGCCAGCAGCCCTCAGGGCTATGGCTACACCTTC
CDR3: CASSPQGYGYTF

J: TRBJ2-2
V: TRBV7-2
size: many
D: TRBD1
DNA: TGTGCCAGCAGTTCACAGGGGGGCACCGGGGAGCTGTTTTTT
CDR3: CASSSQGGTGELFF

J: TRBJ2-1
V: TRBV2
size: many
D: TRBD2
DNA: TGTGCCAGCAATGGCGGGGGGCCCTGGGATGAGCAGTTCTTC
CDR3: CASNGGGPWDEQFF

J: TRBJ1-2
V: TRBV7-6
size: medium-sized
D: .
DNA: TGTGCCAGCAGCTTAGGAGTGTCCTATGGCTACACCTTC
CDR3: CASSLGVSYGYTF

J: TRBJ2-7
V: TRBV12-3/TRBV12-4
size: many
D: .
DNA: TGTGCCAGCAGTTTACGGGACACTAAGGGCTACGAGCAGTACTTC
CDR3: CASSLRDTKGYEQYF

J: TRBJ1-5
V: TRBV20-1
size: medium-sized
D: .
DNA: TGCAGTGCTAGCGCTACAGGCTCCGGGGGTCAGCCCCAGCATTTT
CDR3: CSASATGSGGQPQHF

J: TRBJ2-7
V: TRBV28
size: medium-sized
D: .
DNA: TGTGCCAGCAGTTTATGGGGTTCTGGGCAGAGCTCCTACGAGCAGTACTTC
CDR3: CASSLWGSGQSSYEQYF

J: TRBJ2-2
V: TRBV6-6
size: few
D: TRBD1
DNA: TGTGCCAGCATGCAGGGACAGGGCTTCACCGGGGAGCTGTTTTTT
CDR3: CASMQGQGFTGELFF

J: TRBJ2-1
V: TRBV5-1
size: many
D: TRBD2
DNA: TGCGCCAGCAGCTTGGTGGCTAGCGGGAGCAATGAGCAGTTCTTC
CDR3: CASSLVASGSNEQFF

J: TRBJ1-3
V: TRBV9
size: .
D: .
DNA: TGTGCCAGCAGCCCTCGGTTCGAGTACGGAAACACCATATATTTT
CDR3: CASSPRFEYGNTIYF

J: TRBJ2-5
V: TRBV6-5
size: many
D: .
DNA: TGTGCCAGCAGTTACAGGGTCCAAGAGACCCAGTACTTC
CDR3: CASSYRVQETQYF

J: TRBJ1-1
V: TRBV18
size: many
D: .
DNA: TGTGCCAGCTCACCGTCACAGGTAAACACTGAAGCTTTCTTT
CDR3: CASSPSQVNTEAFF

J: TRBJ2-1
V: TRBV6-4
size: many
D: TRBD1
DNA: TGTGCCAGCAGTGAGGCAGGGGGCTCCTACAATGAGCAGTTCTTC
CDR3: CASSEAGGSYNEQFF

J: TRBJ2-1
V: TRBV28
size: many
D: .
DNA: TGTGCCAGCAGGGGCTCCTACAATGAGCAGTTCTTC
CDR3: CASRGSYNEQFF

J: TRBJ2-3
V: TRBV12-3/TRBV12-4
size: few
D: TRBD2
DNA: TGTGCCAGCAGTTTAGCAGCCGTGGGGGGGGTAGCAGATACGCAGTATTTT
CDR3: CASSLAAVGGVADTQYF

J: TRBJ2-1
V: TRBV7-8
size: .
D: .
DNA: TGTGCCAGCAGCTTAGCGGGTGAGCAGTTCTTC
CDR3: CASSLAGEQFF

J: TRBJ2-3
V: TRBV28
size: medium-sized
D: .
DNA: TGTGCCAGCAGTTCCGGTGAACCCAGCACAGATACGCAGTATTTT
CDR3: CASSSGEPSTDTQYF

J: TRBJ2-7
V: TRBV11-2
size: .
D: .
DNA: TGTGCCAGCAGCTCCCTTGTTGGGCGGGGCATGGGAAGAGAGCAGTACTTC
CDR3: CASSSLVGRGMGREQYF

J: TRBJ2-5
V: TRBV6-5
size: .
D: TRBD1
DNA: TGTGCCAGCAGTTACGACAGGGGCCAAGAGACCCAGTACTTC
CDR3: CASSYDRGQETQYF

J: TRBJ2-1
V: TRBV12-5
size: few
D: .
DNA: TGTGCTAGTGGCAGACAGGGAGGCGCTTATGAGCAGTTCTTC
CDR3: CASGRQGGAYEQFF

J: TRBJ1-1
V: TRBV5-1
size: many
D: .
DNA: TGCGCCAGCAGCTACCCGGGACTGGAGAACACTGAAGCTTTCTTT
CDR3: CASSYPGLENTEAFF

J: TRBJ2-7
V: TRBV5-1
size: many
D: TRBD1
DNA: TGCGCCAGCAGCGCAAGACAGGGCGACGAGCAGTACTTC
CDR3: CASSARQGDEQYF

J: TRBJ2-6
V: TRBV28
size: few
D: .
DNA: TGTGCCAGCAGTTCCCCTAGCGTATCGGGGGCCAACGTCCTGACTTTC
CDR3: CASSSPSVSGANVLTF

J: TRBJ1-3
V: TRBV7-2
size: few
D: .
DNA: TGTGCCAGCAGCTTAAGGAGGGCGGACTCTGGAAACACCATATATTTT
CDR3: CASSLRRADSGNTIYF

J: TRBJ2-7
V: TRBV18
size: .
D: .
DNA: TGTGCCAGCTCACCACCACAGGGCTACGAGCAGTACTTC
CDR3: CASSPPQGYEQYF

J: TRBJ1-5
V: TRBV29-1
size: medium-sized
D: TRBD1
DNA: TGCAGCGTGTGGGACAGGGGCAATCAGCCCCAGCATTTT
CDR3: CSVWDRGNQPQHF